The 7 T cell receptor beta chains given below trace back to one sample, sequenced in a study of kidney transplant recipient with SARS-CoV-2 infection (dated by TCRdb to the early 2020s). The run used an Illumina MiSeq. The raw public reads went through TCRdb reprocessing: fastp at Q25, MiXCR clone calling, in-frame beta chains kept. Here each entry gathers all rows of one CDR3 protein and keeps the most common genes and DNA. Across this sample there are about 240,000 distinct CDR3 sequences, with around 28% seen only once. Clones ranked in the top ten supply roughly 7% of the sample. What this sample's time point label stands for: pre-pandemic baseline sample and day 111 after first positive SARS-CoV-2 test. The source material was a blood sample, sampled at baseline and on day 111 from a kidney transplant recipient. These receptors all stem from a male patient in his thirties who had COVID-19 and was a kidney transplant recipient. Post transplant, some T cells may arise from the graft donor.

Ten or more counts support this clonotype. This rearrangement joins TRBV5-4 to TRBJ1-2; D not resolved. The V end was cut by 7 bases, the J end by 4 bases, with 23 bases between. This CDR3 spans 16 amino acids. Per germline, CDR1 SGHNT and CDR2 YYREEE (reference sequence). The CDR3 coding sequence is TGTGCCAGCGGTGCTCCCGTACCAGGAAAGACCTATGGCTACACCTTC. Translated, it gives CASGAPVPGKTYGYTF.

This clonotype was detected ten times or more. This chain uses TRBV9 with TRBJ2-1, with 11 positions matching TRBD2. Losses at the gene ends were 4 bases for V and 8 bases for J; bases not matched to a gene: 11. The V gene's germline CDR1 is SGDLS and CDR2 YYNGEE. This CDR3 comprises 16 residues. CDR3 sequence: CASSRTGTSGGDEQFF. CDR3 bases: TGTGCCAGCAGCAGAACCGGGACTAGCGGTGGGGATGAGCAGTTCTTC.

The V call is TRBV3-1, the J call TRBJ1-2, with D unresolved. Per the germline V gene, CDR1 is LGHDT and CDR2 is YNNKEL (reference sequence). Trimming took off 5 bases at V and 4 bases at J, with 23 bases between the two ends. The length of the CDR3 is 17 residues. CDR3 coding DNA: TGTGCCAGCAGCTCACTTGTCACCCTTCGAAGGACCTATGGCTACACCTTC. Encoded protein: CASSSLVTLRRTYGYTF.

Concerning this clonotype itself: A much larger clone differs from this one at a single base, so this may be a read error. This rearrangement joins TRBV7-4 to TRBJ1-2, with D hard to call. CDR3 size: 17 residues. Trimming removed 5 bases at V and 4 bases at J, with 23 bases between. Germline CDR1 is SGHVT and CDR2 is SQSDAQ. The DNA of the CDR3 is TGTGCCAGCAGCAAAAAGGGTTCAGCTCGAAAGACCTATGGCTACACCTTC. It codes for CASSKKGSARKTYGYTF.

Comments on this clonotype: Given a much more abundant clone one base away, this may be a read error. The gene calls are TRBV7-9 and TRBJ2-7; tentatively, D is TRBD2 (6 bases). CDR1 is SEHNR, CDR2 FQNEAQ, per germline (reference sequence). The CDR3 length is 15 residues. The CDR3 nucleotides read TGTGTCAGCAGCTTAGTGGGTAGCGGAGGATACGAGCAGTACTTC. Protein sequence: CVSSLVGSGGYEQYF.

This clonotype was recorded many times. The gene calls are TRBV28 and TRBJ2-7; TRBD1 matches at 8 bases. Unmatched junction bases numbered 8, after V lost 10 bases and J lost 3 bases. Germline-derived CDR1 and CDR2 are MDHEN and SYDVKM. The CDR3 consists of 13 residues. The chain's CDR3 is CATRQGSLYEQYF. The CDR3 DNA reads as TGTGCCACCCGACAGGGGTCCCTCTACGAGCAGTACTTC.

V gene TRBV18 combines with J gene TRBJ1-2; TRBD1 is a possible D gene (5 bases). CDR1 and CDR2 from the germline V gene are KGHSH and LQKENI. CDR3 length equals 13 residues. The V gene lost 5 bases and the J gene lost 3 bases, with 10 bases spanning the gap. CDR3 sequence: CASSEGRDYGYTF. The CDR3 DNA follows: TGTGCCAGCTCAGAGGGCAGGGACTATGGCTACACCTTC.